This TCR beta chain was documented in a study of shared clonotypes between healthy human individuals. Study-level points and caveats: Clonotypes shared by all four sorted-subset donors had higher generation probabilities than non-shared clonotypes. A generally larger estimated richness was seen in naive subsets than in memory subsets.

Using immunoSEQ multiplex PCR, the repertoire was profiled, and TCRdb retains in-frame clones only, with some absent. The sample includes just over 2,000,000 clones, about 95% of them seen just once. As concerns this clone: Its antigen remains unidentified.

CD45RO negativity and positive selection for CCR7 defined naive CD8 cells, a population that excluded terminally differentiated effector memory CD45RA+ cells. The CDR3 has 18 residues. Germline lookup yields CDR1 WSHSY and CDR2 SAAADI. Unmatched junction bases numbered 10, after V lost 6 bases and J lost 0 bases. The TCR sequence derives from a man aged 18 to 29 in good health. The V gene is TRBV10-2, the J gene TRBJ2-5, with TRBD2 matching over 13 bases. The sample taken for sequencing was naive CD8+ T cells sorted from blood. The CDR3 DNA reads TGCGCCAGCAGCCAGACGACTAGCGGGGGGCCTTACCAAGAGACCCAGTACTTC. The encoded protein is CASSQTTSGGPYQETQYF.